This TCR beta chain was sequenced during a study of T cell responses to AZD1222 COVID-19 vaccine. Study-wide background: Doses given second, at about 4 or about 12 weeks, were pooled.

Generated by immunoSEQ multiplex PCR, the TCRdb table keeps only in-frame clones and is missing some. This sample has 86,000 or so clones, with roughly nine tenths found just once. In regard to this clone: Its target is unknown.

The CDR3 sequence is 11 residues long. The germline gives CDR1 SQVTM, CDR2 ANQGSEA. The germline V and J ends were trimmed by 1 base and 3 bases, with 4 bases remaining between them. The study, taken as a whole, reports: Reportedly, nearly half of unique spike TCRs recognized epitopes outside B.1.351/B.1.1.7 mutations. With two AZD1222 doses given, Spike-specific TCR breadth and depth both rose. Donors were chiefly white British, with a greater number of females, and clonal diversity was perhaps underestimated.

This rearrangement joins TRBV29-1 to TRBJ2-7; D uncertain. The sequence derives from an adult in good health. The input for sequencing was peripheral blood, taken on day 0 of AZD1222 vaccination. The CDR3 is CSVEVNYEQYF. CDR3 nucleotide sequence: TGCAGCGTTGAAGTTAACTACGAGCAGTACTTC.